This T cell receptor beta chain was identified during a study of T cell repertoires in cytomegalovirus infection. Overall study context: In public TCR beta signatures, there were indications of both CMV infection and matching HLA type. Study-level findings and limits: Dominating the ex vivo response were TCR beta clonotypes that were CMV-specific and HLA-C-restricted. Pooled public TCR beta family frequency picked out CMV carriers with the relevant HLA.

Germline CDR1 is DFQATT and CDR2 is SNEGSKA (reference sequence). This CDR3 is built from 16 residues. The V end lost 4 bases, the J end lost 0 bases, and 16 bases lay between the germline ends. Many counts were recorded for this clonotype. Its antigen is undetermined. TCRdb called the reads again in MiXCR, with one record for every CDR3 protein. The sample gives roughly 100,000 distinct CDR3 sequences, about 15% of which show up once; approximately 8% is in the top ten. The sequenced sample was PBMCs. The chain employs TRBV20-1 and TRBJ2-4; D gene uncertain. The TCR comes from a human donor in good health (CMV status not recorded). Some clones in this sample may be carry-over from other donors' samples. Written as DNA, the CDR3 is TGCAGTGCTAATGGGGAAGATCGAATAGCCAAAAACATTCAGTACTTC. It is translated as CSANGEDRIAKNIQYF.